This T cell receptor (beta chain) was sequenced during a study of cytomegalovirus exposure and HLA in healthy donors. Study at large: An earlier analysis identified approximately 120 million unique TCR beta sequences in some 180 million T cells. Assignment to the Caucasian-associated ancestry cluster applied to approximately 80% of the approximately 370 genotyped donors. Findings of the study overall: Cytomegalovirus status, reportedly, was diagnosed with high specificity and sensitivity by the classifier. Later, TCR association rates were found to vary by HLA locus, highest for DRB1 and lowest for HLA-C.

Looked up from germline, CDR1 is SGHNT and CDR2 is YENEEA. V lost 5 bases, J lost 2 bases, and 13 bases lay in between. CDR3 length equals 16 residues. About this clone: The antigen is undetermined.

PCR used 60 Vbeta primers and 13 Jbeta primers. Using immunoSEQ multiplex PCR, the repertoire was profiled, and TCRdb retains in-frame clones only, with some absent. The table lists around 80,000 clones, over 70% of them singletons. The sequenced sample consisted of PBMCs. The sequence came from a man younger than 30 in good health and CMV-seropositive. The gene calls are TRBV11-3 and TRBJ2-6; weak D call: TRBD2 (6 bases). The CDR3 DNA reads TGTGCCAGCAGCCAAAGGACTATAGCTGGGGCCAACGTCCTGACTTTC. Its translation: CASSQRTIAGANVLTF.